This TCR beta chain was profiled in a study of cytomegalovirus exposure and HLA in healthy donors. General study results and limits: In a later analysis, at a false discovery rate of 0.05, 17,000 or so TCR beta sequences were associated with HLA alleles.

Donors counted as nominally healthy when sampled, yet unrecorded immune exposures were likely. The PCR had 60 Vbeta and 13 Jbeta primers. The repertoire was sequenced with immunoSEQ multiplex PCR; TCRdb's copy has only in-frame clones and lacks some. The sample carries around 170,000 clones, more than 75% recorded once. Points on this clone: Its antigen is currently unknown.

Between the trimmed V and J ends, which lost 5 bases and 6 bases, there was a span of 10 bases. Germline lookup yields CDR1 KGHSH and CDR2 LQKENI. The CDR3 covers 13 residues. The sequence was obtained from a woman between 50 and 59 years old in good health and CMV-seropositive. The sequenced sample consisted of PBMCs. The V gene is TRBV18, the J gene TRBJ1-4; possibly TRBD1 for D (5 bases). This chain's CDR3 is CASSRGYDEKLFF. For the CDR3, the DNA is TGTGCCAGCTCAAGGGGATACGATGAAAAACTGTTTTTT.